The 29 T cell receptor beta chains below come from one sample, sequenced in a study of neurological immune-mediated disorders. Stated time point: technical triplicate 1. A single record per CDR3 protein comes from TCRdb applying MiXCR to the 5' RACE reads. The sample holds fewer than 45,000 distinct CDR3 sequences, more than 9.5% seen once. Sequenced input: PBMCs. These receptors were collected from a man in his fifties or sixties with HTLV-1-associated myelopathy (HAM/TSP).

There are many counts of this clonotype. The chain links TRBV5-1 to TRBJ1-1; TRBD1 might be the D (6 bases). This CDR3 comprises 16 residues. Germline V gene sequence: CDR1 SGHRS, CDR2 YFSETQ. V shed 4 bases and J shed 0 bases, with 16 bases lying between them. The CDR3 region has the DNA TGCGCCAGCAGCCTAGGGAATACAGGGATGAACACTGAAGCTTTCTTT. It yields the protein CASSLGNTGMNTEAFF.

The chain links TRBV27 to TRBJ2-7; D possibly corresponds to TRBD2 (6 bases). Trimming removed 1 base from V and 2 bases from J, with 9 bases in between. Germline-derived CDR1 and CDR2 are MNHEY and SMNVEV (reference sequence). This CDR3 contains 14 residues. CDR3 DNA: TGTGCCAGCAGTTTATGGGCGGGGACCTACGAGCAGTACTTC. This gives the protein CASSLWAGTYEQYF.

This clonotype has at least ten counts. This chain connects TRBV3-1 to TRBJ2-1; D is perhaps TRBD1 (6 bases). Germline values: CDR1 LGHDT, CDR2 YNNKEL (reference sequence). The CDR3 has 15 amino acids. The V gene lost 4 bases and the J gene lost 1 base, with 11 bases spanning the gap. The CDR3 DNA is TGTGCCAGCAGCCTACAGGGCGGGTCCTACAATGAGCAGTTCTTC. Amino acids: CASSLQGGSYNEQFF.

This clonotype was seen at least ten times. The J gene is TRBJ1-2, the V gene TRBV20-1, with 8 bases lining up with TRBD1. The CDR3 is 12 amino acids. After removal of 2 bases from V and 8 bases from J, the junction contained 4 bases not matched to a gene. Germline V gene lookup returns CDR1 DFQATT and CDR2 SNEGSKA (reference sequence). DNA of the CDR3: TGCAGTGCTAGATTGACAGGGGAAGGCTACACCTTC. Its protein is CSARLTGEGYTF.

Many counts were recorded for this clonotype. This sequence joins TRBV11-2 and TRBJ2-3; D is ambiguous. Trimming removed 5 bases at V and 4 bases at J, with 4 bases between. The CDR3 totals 11 residues. Germline-derived CDR1 and CDR2 are SGHAT and FQNNGV. The CDR3 reads CASSPADTQYF. DNA for the CDR3: TGTGCCAGCAGCCCAGCAGATACGCAGTATTTT.

Comments on this clonotype: This CDR3 fails to terminate in the conserved phenylalanine or tryptophan, so it likely reflects a read error. The J gene is TRBJ2-5, the V gene TRBV5-1, with D possibly matching TRBD2 (6 bases). The CDR3 consists of 14 residues. Germline-derived CDR1 and CDR2 are SGHRS and YFSETQ. Trimming removed 4 bases at V and 3 bases at J, with 13 bases between. CDR3 protein: CASSAGRAEETQYL. In nucleotides, the CDR3 is TGCGCCAGCAGCGCGGGACGGGCAGAAGAGACCCAGTACTTA.

This clonotype was counted many times. The rearrangement links TRBV7-8 to TRBJ2-3; TRBD2 aligns across 14 bases. Looked up from germline, CDR1 is SGHVS and CDR2 is FQNEAQ. Trimming cost V 5 bases and J 2 bases; bases outside gene matches: 3. This CDR3 comprises 16 residues. Here the CDR3 DNA reads TGTGCCAGCAGCGCGGGACTAGCGGGAGACACAGATACGCAGTATTTT. Its protein is CASSAGLAGDTDTQYF. Filled out from reference TRBV7-8 and TRBJ2-3, the complete variable domain reads GAGVSQSPRYKVAKRGQDVALRCDPISGHVSLFWYQQALGQGPEFLTYFQNEAQLDKSGLPSDRFFAERPEGSVSTLKIQRTQQEDSAVYLCASSAGLAGDTDTQYFGPGTRLTVL.

This clonotype is medium-sized (0.01 to 0.1%) by share. This chain uses TRBV20-1 with TRBJ2-3; tentatively, D is TRBD1 or TRBD2 (5 bases each). There are 15 residues in the CDR3. The ends were cut back, 0 bases at V and 1 base at J, with 11 bases in the middle. The germline V gene encodes CDR1 DFQATT and CDR2 SNEGSKA (reference sequence). CDR3 nucleotide sequence: TGCAGTGCTAGAGAGACCGGGACGGGCACAGATACGCAGTATTTT. It is translated as CSARETGTGTDTQYF.

The chain combines TRBV5-1 with TRBJ1-1; no reliable D call. Germline V gene sequence: CDR1 SGHRS, CDR2 YFSETQ. The V and J ends lost 0 bases and 1 base respectively, with 10 bases between them. The CDR3 length is 15 residues. In DNA form, the CDR3 reads TGCGCCAGCAGCTTGGGAGAGGCTAGGAACACTGAAGCTTTCTTT. Translated, it gives CASSLGEARNTEAFF.

A word on this clonotype: At one end the junction does not follow the germline gene, possibly because of a read error. The chain combines TRBV10-2 with TRBJ2-2; D uncertain. Germline V gene sequence: CDR1 WSHSY, CDR2 SAAADI. The CDR3 has 14 residues. The CDR3 DNA follows: TGCTCCAGCAAAAAGGATCCCAACACCGGGGAGCTGTTTTTT. Translation: CSSKKDPNTGELFF.

This clonotype was counted many times. This chain joins TRBV10-3 and TRBJ2-3; 9 nucleotides align to TRBD1. V lost 10 bases and J lost 5; bases outside the gene matches: 16. Germline assignment: CDR1 ENHRY and CDR2 SYGVKD. The CDR3 has 16 amino acids. Written as DNA, the CDR3 is TGTGCCAGCACGGCTAGGGACAGGGATCAGGGAGATACGCAGTATTTT. Its protein product is CASTARDRDQGDTQYF.

The chain links TRBV6-6 to TRBJ2-7; D ambiguous. The V gene lost 1 base and the J gene lost 7 bases, with 11 bases spanning the gap. Germline V gives CDR1 MNHNY, CDR2 SVGAGI (reference sequence). CDR3 length equals 13 residues. In DNA form, the CDR3 reads TGTGCCAGCAGTTACTATAGTACAAGGGAGCAGTACTTC. It is translated as CASSYYSTREQYF.

This clonotype was counted many times. The V gene is TRBV9, the J gene TRBJ2-7, with 12 bases identical to TRBD1. With 4 bases clipped from V and 2 bases from J, the junction kept 4 bases outside the gene matches. Germline V lookup: CDR1 SGDLS, CDR2 YYNGEE. The CDR3 contains 15 residues. CDR3 nucleotide sequence: TGTGCCAGCAGCTCGGGACAGGGGGCGGCCTACGAGCAGTACTTC. It specifies CASSSGQGAAYEQYF.

This clonotype came up many times. The J gene is TRBJ1-1, the V gene TRBV5-1; weak D call: TRBD1 (5 bases). The CDR3 covers 14 residues. Germline V gene lookup returns CDR1 SGHRS and CDR2 YFSETQ. With 0 bases removed from V and 7 bases from J, the gap between germline ends came to 13 bases. CDR3 nucleotides: TGCGCCAGCAGCTTGGACGTAGGGGTTAATGAAGCTTTCTTT. Translation: CASSLDVGVNEAFF.

In this sample, this clonotype turned up many times. The chain is built from TRBV5-1 and TRBJ2-7; 9 nucleotides match TRBD1. CDR1 SGHRS and CDR2 YFSETQ come from the germline V gene. V shed 3 bases, J shed 6 bases, and the junction held 10 bases outside the gene matches. This CDR3 has 15 amino acids. The CDR3, as DNA: TGCGCCAGCAGCTCCCCCGGGACAGGGTGGGCCGAGCAGTACTTC. Amino acid sequence: CASSSPGTGWAEQYF.

The table lists this clonotype with many counts. The chain couples TRBV2 to TRBJ2-7; D is possibly TRBD1 (6 bases). V was clipped by 10 bases and J by 3 bases, with 13 bases between them. The germline CDR1 and CDR2 sequences are SNHLY and FYNNEI. This CDR3 region has 12 residues. The CDR3 nucleotides are TGTGCCACCGGCAGGGGATTCTACGAGCAGTACTTC. Amino acids: CATGRGFYEQYF.

Concerning this clonotype: At one boundary the junction diverges from the germline segment, which might be a read error. The chain recombines TRBV5-1 with TRBJ2-2, with 7 nucleotides matching TRBD2. This CDR3 has 16 amino acids. Germline CDR1 SGHRS, CDR2 YFSETQ. The CDR3 nucleotides read TGCGCCAGCATCTCTCAGACTAGCTTCAACACCTGGGAGCTGTTTTTT. Translation gives CASISQTSFNTWELFF.

This clonotype was found many times. This chain joins TRBV5-1 and TRBJ2-3; 9 bases align to TRBD1. V shed 4 bases and J 0 bases; nucleotides not matched to a gene: 3. Germline assignment: CDR1 SGHRS and CDR2 YFSETQ. The CDR3 has 15 residues. As DNA, the CDR3 is TGCGCCAGCAGCACAGGGGGCCTCAGCACAGATACGCAGTATTTT. This translates into CASSTGGLSTDTQYF.

This clonotype has at least ten counts. The rearrangement uses TRBV20-1 and TRBJ2-3; 12 nucleotides match TRBD2. CDR1 is DFQATT and CDR2 is SNEGSKA in the germline V gene (reference sequence). The CDR3 sequence is 15 residues long. The V and J ends lost 3 bases and 6 bases, in that order; junction bases with no gene match: 7. The CDR3 nucleotides read TGCAGTGCTAGGGACCGGACTAGCGGGATTGATACGCAGTATTTT. It translates to CSARDRTSGIDTQYF.

This clonotype was picked up many times. The DNA of the CDR3 is TGCGCCAGCAGCCTACAGGGGAGTGGGAACACTGAAGCTTTCTTT. Translated, it gives CASSLQGSGNTEAFF. The rearrangement uses TRBV5-1 and TRBJ1-1; 7 bases line up with TRBD1. CDR1 is SGHRS, CDR2 YFSETQ, per germline. V shed 4 bases, J shed 1 base, and the junction held 7 bases outside the gene matches. CDR3 size: 15 residues.

This clonotype was observed at least ten times. The chain recombines TRBV14 with TRBJ2-1, with D perhaps matching TRBD1 (5 bases). This CDR3 has 20 amino acids. Germline V gives CDR1 SGHDN, CDR2 FVKESK. The ends were cut back, 0 bases at V and 5 bases at J, with 26 bases in the middle. CDR3 residues: CASSQDVLADWWGLNNEQFF. The CDR3 DNA reads TGTGCCAGCAGCCAAGATGTACTGGCCGATTGGTGGGGCCTTAACAATGAGCAGTTCTTC.

This clonotype has a count of ten or more. The chain couples TRBV28 to TRBJ1-5; tentatively, D is TRBD1 (5 bases). V was clipped by 1 base and J by 0 bases, with 22 bases between them. The CDR3 contains 20 residues. Germline V gene sequence: CDR1 MDHEN, CDR2 SYDVKM. As DNA, the CDR3 is TGTGCCAGCAGTTTATTGGACGCATCAATTCGGGGGACTAGCAATCAGCCCCAGCATTTT. This gives the protein CASSLLDASIRGTSNQPQHF.

This clonotype has a count of ten or more. The chain joins TRBV3-1 to TRBJ2-5; D might be TRBD2 (5 bases). The V gene lost 1 base and the J gene lost 3 bases, with 15 bases spanning the gap. The CDR3 is 16 residues long. Looked up from germline, CDR1 is LGHDT and CDR2 is YNNKEL (reference sequence). The CDR3 coding sequence is TGTGCCAGCAGCCAAGTGCGACCCTTGAGGGAAGAGACCCAGTACTTC. Protein sequence: CASSQVRPLREETQYF.

The chain employs TRBV29-1 and TRBJ2-1, with D perhaps assigned TRBD1 or TRBD2 (6 bases each). CDR1 is SQVTM and CDR2 is ANQGSEA in the germline V gene. The CDR3 spans 15 residues. V lost 6 bases and J lost 0, with 15 bases in between. The CDR3 is CSVPRGGRSYNEQFF. Written as DNA, the CDR3 is TGCAGCGTCCCAAGAGGGGGGCGCTCCTACAATGAGCAGTTCTTC.

The sample holds many counts of this clonotype. V gene TRBV12-3 or TRBV12-4 combines with J gene TRBJ2-5, with 8 bases matching TRBD1. This CDR3 is 14 amino acids long. J lost 5 bases, V lost 3 bases, and 5 bases had no gene match. The CDR3 loop reads CASSLRTGSETQYF. For the CDR3, the DNA is TGTGCCAGCAGTTTGAGGACAGGGTCGGAGACCCAGTACTTC.

This clonotype has at least ten counts. The CDR3 nucleotides are TGTGCCAGCAGGGGACTAGCGGCCCAAGAGACCCAGTACTTC. Translating it yields CASRGLAAQETQYF. The chain couples TRBV6-1 to TRBJ2-5; 11 bases agree with TRBD2. The CDR3 runs 14 residues. The germline CDR1 and CDR2 sequences are MNHNS and SASEGT. With V trimmed by 6 bases and J by 1 base, 1 base remained unmatched.

This clonotype was picked up many times. The rearrangement uses TRBV5-1 and TRBJ1-3, with D maybe TRBD1 (5 bases). CDR1 and CDR2 (germline): SGHRS, YFSETQ. This CDR3 spans 15 amino acids. V lost 4 bases, J lost 6 bases, and 17 bases lay in between. In DNA, the CDR3 is TGCGCCAGCAGCCAGGAGGGGCTGGCTGAAAACACCATATATTTT. This sequence encodes CASSQEGLAENTIYF.

This clonotype was counted ten times or more. The chain joins TRBV20-1 to TRBJ1-3; D unclear. V was cut by 4 bases and J by 3 bases, with 22 bases left in between. In germline, CDR1 is DFQATT, CDR2 SNEGSKA (reference sequence). The CDR3 runs 17 residues. The CDR3: CSAKIPAGRSIGNTIYF. In DNA form, the CDR3 reads TGCAGTGCTAAAATTCCCGCGGGAAGATCGATTGGAAACACCATATATTTT.

This clonotype was detected many times. The chain joins TRBV12-3 or TRBV12-4 to TRBJ1-2, with a tentative D call TRBD1 (5 bases). The V and J ends lost 5 bases and 6 bases respectively, with 16 bases between them. The CDR3 contains 14 residues. The CDR3 region is CASSRPGTIDGYTF. CDR3 DNA sequence: TGTGCCAGCAGTCGACCCGGGACTATCGATGGCTACACCTTC.